The 17 T cell receptor beta chains in this list originate from one sample, sequenced in a study of blood T cell repertoires in COVID-19. Repertoires were generated with immunoSEQ multiplex PCR, while TCRdb's copy carries only in-frame clones and drops some. The sample has 140,000 to 150,000 clones, around 90% seen once; the top ten hold roughly 1.9%. The sequenced material came from peripheral blood. These receptors were collected from a man in his 70s with acute or convalescent COVID-19.

The rearrangement uses TRBV4-2 and TRBJ1-1; perhaps TRBD1 as D (6 bases). Germline assignment: CDR1 LGHNA and CDR2 YNFKEQ. V lost 3 bases, J lost 0 bases, and 14 bases lay in between. The CDR3 has 16 residues. The CDR3 loop is CASSQGTGTMNTEAFF. The CDR3 coding sequence is TGTGCCAGCAGCCAGGGAACTGGGACAATGAACACTGAAGCTTTCTTT.

The J gene is TRBJ2-7, the V gene TRBV27, with TRBD1 matching over 11 bases. This CDR3 has 15 amino acids. The trim removed 6 bases at V and 1 base at J, leaving 5 bases unmatched. The V gene's germline CDR1 is MNHEY and CDR2 SMNVEV (reference sequence). CDR3 DNA sequence: TGTGCCAGCAGATTCCGGGACAGGGGGTCCTACGAGCAGTACTTC. Translating gives CASRFRDRGSYEQYF.

The chain joins TRBV11-3 to TRBJ2-1, with a weak D call TRBD2 (7 bases). This CDR3 has 18 residues. In germline, CDR1 is SGHNT, CDR2 YENEEA. Trimming left V 5 bases short and J 2 bases short, with 22 bases between. In DNA, the CDR3 is TGTGCCAGCAGCGGGGGGGGCTTAAGCGGAGCTGCCTACAATGAGCAGTTCTTC. Its translation is CASSGGGLSGAAYNEQFF.

The chain recombines TRBV6-4 with TRBJ2-7; the match to TRBD2 covers 13 bases. The V segment lost 2 bases and the J segment 1 base; nucleotides outside the gene matches: 14. CDR1 and CDR2 (germline): MRHNA, SNTAGT. There are 20 residues in the CDR3. This CDR3 reads CASSDAGKTRTSGSSYEQYF. CDR3 DNA sequence: TGTGCCAGCAGTGACGCGGGGAAAACTCGGACTAGCGGGAGTTCCTACGAGCAGTACTTC.

This sequence joins TRBV6-5 and TRBJ1-2; D is unclear. CDR3 length equals 12 residues. Germline values: CDR1 MNHEY, CDR2 SVGAGI. V was cut by 4 bases and J by 8 bases, with 11 bases left in between. This chain's CDR3 is CASSSRLEGYTF. As DNA, the CDR3 is TGTGCCAGCAGTTCTCGACTTGAGGGCTACACCTTC.

This sequence joins TRBV7-9 and TRBJ1-1; 8 nucleotides agree with TRBD1. V shed 5 bases, J shed 1 base, and the junction held 6 bases outside the gene matches. This CDR3 contains 15 residues. In germline, CDR1 is SEHNR, CDR2 FQNEAQ (reference sequence). DNA of the CDR3: TGTGCCAGCAGCATGGACAGGGTACGGAACACTGAAGCTTTCTTT. It codes for CASSMDRVRNTEAFF.

This rearrangement joins TRBV6-6 to TRBJ1-6; 9 nucleotides match TRBD1. The germline V gene encodes CDR1 MNHNY and CDR2 SVGAGI (reference sequence). Trimming cost V 5 bases and J 8 bases; bases outside gene matches: 16. The CDR3 length is 18 residues. CDR3 in DNA: TGTGCCAGCAGTCTATTAACTACGGGACAGGGAAACGATTCACCCCTCCACTTT. This sequence encodes CASSLLTTGQGNDSPLHF.

This chain links TRBV5-1 with TRBJ2-3, with a tentative D call TRBD1 (6 bases). CDR1 and CDR2 from the germline V gene are SGHRS and YFSETQ. This CDR3 has 18 amino acids. V lost 0 bases and J 1 base, leaving 18 bases between the germline ends. The chain's CDR3 is CASSLGYIRGWGTDTQYF. The CDR3 region has the DNA TGCGCCAGCAGCTTGGGCTATATCAGGGGTTGGGGCACAGATACGCAGTATTTT.

The chain recombines TRBV6-2 or TRBV6-3 with TRBJ2-4, with D possibly TRBD1 on 6 matching bases. Trimming shortened V by 0 bases and J by 0 bases, and 9 bases separated the two germline ends. Germline loops: CDR1 MNHEY, CDR2 SVGEGT. The CDR3 has 16 amino acids. The CDR3 sequence is CASSYSNREAKNIQYF. The CDR3 bases are TGTGCCAGCAGTTACTCTAACAGGGAAGCCAAAAACATTCAGTACTTC.

The rearrangement uses TRBV11-2 and TRBJ1-1, with unresolved D. Between the trimmed V and J ends, which lost 5 bases and 5 bases, there was a span of 15 bases. The germline gives CDR1 SGHAT, CDR2 FQNNGV. The CDR3 has 14 amino acids. CDR3 in DNA: TGTGCCAGCAGCCCCCTGCGCCGAGGAACTGAAGCTTTCTTT. This codes for CASSPLRRGTEAFF. The full variable domain, its missing parts supplied by reference TRBV11-2 and TRBJ1-1, is EAGVAQSPRYKIIEKRQSVAFWCNPISGHATLYWYQQILGQGPKLLIQFQNNGVVDDSQLPKDRFSAERLKGVDSTLKIQPAKLEDSAVYLCASSPLRRGTEAFFGQGTRLTVV.

The gene calls are TRBV19 and TRBJ2-7, with 10 bases lining up with TRBD2. V shed 10 bases, J shed 2 bases, and the junction held 11 bases outside the gene matches. This CDR3 has 15 amino acids. Germline V gene sequence: CDR1 LNHDA, CDR2 SQIVND (reference sequence). The CDR3 coding sequence is TGTGCCACCTCTATCGGGCTAGCGGGGGCCTACGAGCAGTACTTC. Protein product: CATSIGLAGAYEQYF.

This sequence joins TRBV5-1 and TRBJ2-5, with TRBD2 as a possible D gene (5 bases). V lost 0 bases, J lost 2 bases, and 11 bases lay in between. CDR3 size: 15 residues. Per germline, CDR1 SGHRS and CDR2 YFSETQ. The CDR3 is CASSLDIGDQETQYF. The CDR3 region has the DNA TGCGCCAGCAGCTTGGACATCGGGGATCAAGAGACCCAGTACTTC.

The chain couples TRBV24-1 to TRBJ2-7, with 7 positions matching TRBD2. CDR3 length equals 14 residues. Germline V gives CDR1 KGHDR, CDR2 SFDVKD. The J segment lost 2 bases and the V segment lost 4 bases, leaving 4 bases of the junction unmatched. The CDR3 region is CATSDRGGAYEQYF. CDR3 sequence (DNA): TGTGCCACCAGTGACCGGGGAGGGGCCTACGAGCAGTACTTC.

CDR3 sequence reads: CASSPGSWGLATQETQYF. CDR3 in DNA: TGTGCCAGCAGCCCCGGGAGTTGGGGACTAGCGACCCAAGAGACCCAGTACTTC. The chain uses TRBV7-9 and TRBJ2-5; 10 nucleotides match TRBD2. Germline CDR1 SEHNR, CDR2 FQNEAQ (reference sequence). After removal of 5 bases from V and 1 base from J, the junction contained 13 bases not matched to a gene. The CDR3 is 18 amino acids. The full variable domain, its missing parts supplied by reference TRBV7-9 and TRBJ2-5, is DTGVSQNPRHKITKRGQNVTFRCDPISEHNRLYWYRQTLGQGPEFLTYFQNEAQLEKSRLLSDRFSAERPKGSFSTLEIQRTEQGDSAMYLCASSPGSWGLATQETQYFGPGTRLLVL.

The chain has TRBV7-3 and TRBJ2-5; D gene unclear. Germline-derived CDR1 and CDR2 are SGHTA and FQGTGA. Trimming stripped 5 bases from V and 5 bases from J, with 12 bases between. The CDR3 is 13 amino acids. CDR3: CASSTSMLETQYF. The CDR3 DNA is TGTGCCAGCAGCACCAGTATGCTTGAGACCCAGTACTTC.

The chain uses TRBV14 and TRBJ2-5; 14 nucleotides match TRBD2. The CDR3 loop spans 15 amino acids. The germline CDR1 and CDR2 sequences are SGHDN and FVKESK. V lost 3 bases, J lost 6 bases, and 3 bases stayed unmatched. The CDR3 protein is CASSQGLAGVKTQYF. CDR3 DNA: TGTGCCAGCAGCCAGGGACTAGCGGGAGTAAAGACCCAGTACTTC.

A few counts support this clone. The chain carries TRBV30 and TRBJ2-7; the D gene is possibly TRBD2 (6 bases). CDR3 size: 14 residues. Trimming pared 0 bases from V and 1 base from J, leaving 10 bases between. Germline V lookup: CDR1 GTSNPN, CDR2 SVGIG (reference sequence). The CDR3 nucleotides are TGTGCCTGGAGTGTTGGGGGGAGTTCCTACGAGCAGTACTTC. This codes for CAWSVGGSSYEQYF. Filled out from reference TRBV30 and TRBJ2-7, the complete variable domain reads SQTIHQWPATLVQPVGSPLSLECTVEGTSNPNLYWYRQAAGRGLQLLFYSVGIGQISSEVPQNLSASRPQDRQFILSSKKLLLSDSGFYLCAWSVGGSSYEQYFGPGTRLTVT.